This T cell receptor beta chain was documented in a study of T-cell reconstitution after alpha-beta-depleted transplantation in children. The CDR3 covers 18 residues. Whole-study findings and limits: Where alpha-beta T cells came from about two months after transplant was reportedly several hundred expanded graft clones. T-cell counts and diversity were attributed mostly to newly produced T cells one year after transplant. High day-60 TCRbeta diversity in some patients came from surviving recipient T cells and thymic progenitors.

Unique molecular identifiers were incorporated when the TCRbeta library was constructed. TCRdb itself ran the PCR reads through MiXCR, one entry per CDR3 protein. The sample yields about 16,000 distinct CDR3 sequences, around 4.9% seen once. This clonotype was observed many times. Its target is not known. With a much larger clone just one base away, this may be a read error. V is TRBV12-3 or TRBV12-4 and J is TRBJ2-6; TRBD1 might be the D (6 bases). Material: PBMCs, obtained before TCRalphabeta/CD19-depleted stem cell transplant. The origin of this receptor is a boy under 18 with acute lymphoblastic leukemia, due to receive a stem cell transplant. The CDR3 spells CACSFAGGGRSGANVLTF. The CDR3 DNA follows: TGTGCCTGCAGTTTTGCGGGTGGGGGCCGCTCTGGGGCCAACGTCCTGACTTTC.